This T cell receptor beta chain comes out of a study of shared clonotypes between healthy human individuals. TCRdb's table, derived via immunoSEQ multiplex PCR, lists solely in-frame clones and lacks some. The table lists around 700,000 clones, 92% of them singletons. Positive CCR7 selection of CD45RO-negative cells yielded the naive CD8 cells, and terminally differentiated effector memory CD45RA+ cells were excluded. Looked up from germline, CDR1 is SQVTM and CDR2 is ANQGSEA. V lost 7 bases to trimming and J lost 1 base; unmatched junction nucleotides: 8. The CDR3 contains 16 residues. This sequence was found in a man aged 25-45 years in good health. The sequenced sample was naive CD8+ T cells sorted from blood. This chain joins TRBV29-1 and TRBJ2-1, with 12 bases that match TRBD1. The CDR3 DNA is TGCAGCGGGAAAGGGACAGGGGGCCTATCCTACAATGAGCAGTTCTTC. Its protein is CSGKGTGGLSYNEQFF.